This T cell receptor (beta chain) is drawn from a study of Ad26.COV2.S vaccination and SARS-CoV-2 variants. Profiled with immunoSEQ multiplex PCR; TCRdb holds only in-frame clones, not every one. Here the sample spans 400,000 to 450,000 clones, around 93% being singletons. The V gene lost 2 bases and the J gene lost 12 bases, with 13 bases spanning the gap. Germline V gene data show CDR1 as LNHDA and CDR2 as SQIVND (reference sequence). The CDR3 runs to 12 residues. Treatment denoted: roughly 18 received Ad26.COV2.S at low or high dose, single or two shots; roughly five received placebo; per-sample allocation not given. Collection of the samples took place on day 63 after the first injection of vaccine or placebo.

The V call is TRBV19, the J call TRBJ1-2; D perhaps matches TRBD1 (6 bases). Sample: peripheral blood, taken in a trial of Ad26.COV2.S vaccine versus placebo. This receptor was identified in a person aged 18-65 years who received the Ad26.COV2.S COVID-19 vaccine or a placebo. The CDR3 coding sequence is TGTGCCAGTAGTATAAAGGGGGAGTGGAACACCTTC. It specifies CASSIKGEWNTF.